The rows below give T cell receptor beta chains drawn from one sample of a study of neurological immune-mediated disorders. TCRdb re-called the 5' RACE reads with MiXCR, one entry per CDR3 protein. This table has about 60,000 distinct CDR3 sequences, approximately 3.7% appearing once. Sequenced input: PBMCs. The receptors were sampled from a woman aged 50 to 60 with multiple sclerosis. Each CDR3 is given with its conserved first and last residue. Fields, in order: clone size, V gene, D gene, J gene, CDR3 DNA, CDR3 protein. The D gene is left open where the match is weak. Rows may omit the clone size; those that give it use once, few, many or a size class.

many	TRBV7-2	NA	TRBJ1-1	TGTGCCAGCAGCTTGTACGGGCAAAAGAACACTGAAGCTTTCTTT	CASSLYGQKNTEAFF
many	TRBV7-7	NA	TRBJ2-2	TGTGCTAGCAGCCAGGCGGGCCCTAGAAGCACCGGGGAGCTGTTTTTT	CASSQAGPRSTGELFF
NA	TRBV27	TRBD2	TRBJ2-2	TGTGCCAGCAGTGTATCCGGGACTAGCGGGGGTGTGCTGTTTTTT	CASSVSGTSGGVLFF
many	TRBV7-2	TRBD1	TRBJ1-6	TGTGCCAGCAGCTTTTGGGGACAGAATAATTCACCCCTCCACTTT	CASSFWGQNNSPLHF
many	TRBV6-5	NA	TRBJ2-7	TGTGCCAGCAGTTACTCCGCGGAGTCCTACGAGCAGTACTTC	CASSYSAESYEQYF
many	TRBV7-9	NA	TRBJ1-2	TGTGCCAGCAGCTTAGTAGTGGACGCTAACTATGGCTACACCTTC	CASSLVVDANYGYTF
NA	TRBV7-6	TRBD1	TRBJ1-2	TGTGCCAGCAGCCAGGACAGGGTGGGAGGCTACACCTTC	CASSQDRVGGYTF
many	TRBV4-3	TRBD1	TRBJ2-2	TGCGCCAGCAGCCAGGCCGACAGGGATGGGGAGCTGTTTTTT	CASSQADRDGELFF
few	TRBV10-3	TRBD1	TRBJ1-1	TGTGCCATCAGTGATAAGGGGACAGCCCGATGGCAGACGGCTTTCTTT	CAISDKGTARWQTAFF
many	TRBV12-3/TRBV12-4	NA	TRBJ2-7	NA	CASSFGQGAGYF
many	TRBV2	NA	TRBJ2-3	TGTGCCAGTGCGGAGGGGCCGCCAGATACGCAGTATTTT	CASAEGPPDTQYF